The source of this TCR beta chain is a study of T cells in Graves' hyperthyroidism and ophthalmopathy. There are 16 residues in the CDR3. Trimming took 2 bases from V and 2 from J, leaving 16 bases between them. Points from the study as a whole: Ophthalmopathy was told apart from stable hyperthyroidism by a 13 V-J model.

TCR beta CDR3 region amplification was performed from RNA transcripts. HTBI primers drove first-round RT-PCR of the TCR CDR3. TCRdb itself ran the multiplex PCR reads through MiXCR, one entry per CDR3 protein. Found here are about 350,000 distinct CDR3 sequences, about a sixth of them singletons; the top ten hold 15% to 19%. This clonotype was found many times. No antigen is known for it. Source material: blood. This chain connects TRBV12-3 or TRBV12-4 to TRBJ2-7; D might be TRBD1 or TRBD2, each matching 5 bases. This clonotype was sampled from a woman aged 40 to 55 with Graves' ophthalmopathy. Written as DNA, the CDR3 is TGTGCCAGCAGTTTACTACCAATAAGAGGGGCCTACGAGCAGTACTTC. Translating gives CASSLLPIRGAYEQYF.